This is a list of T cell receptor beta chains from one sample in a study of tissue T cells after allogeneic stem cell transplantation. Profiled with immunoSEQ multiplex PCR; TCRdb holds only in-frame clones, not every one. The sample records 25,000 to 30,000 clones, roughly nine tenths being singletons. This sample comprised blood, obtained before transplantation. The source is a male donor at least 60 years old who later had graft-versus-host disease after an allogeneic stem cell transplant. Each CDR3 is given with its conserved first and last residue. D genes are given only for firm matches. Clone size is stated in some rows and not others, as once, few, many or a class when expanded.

CDR3aa: CASTQGWGNPNQPQHF
CDR3nt: TGTGCCAGCACTCAGGGGTGGGGGAACCCCAATCAGCCCCAGCATTTT
d_gene: -
abundance: -
v_gene: TRBV6-6
j_gene: TRBJ1-5
len: 16

CDR3aa: CASSFDHEQYF
CDR3nt: TGTGCCAGCAGCTTCGACCACGAGCAGTACTTC
d_gene: -
abundance: -
v_gene: TRBV7-2
j_gene: TRBJ2-7
len: 11

CDR3aa: CASSLDLQGMPQHF
CDR3nt: TGTGCCAGCAGCTTAGATCTACAGGGAATGCCCCAGCATTTT
d_gene: -
abundance: -
v_gene: TRBV7-9
j_gene: TRBJ1-5
len: 14

CDR3aa: CASRLTAGQGLYEQYF
CDR3nt: TGTGCCAGTAGGTTAACGGCGGGACAGGGGTTGTACGAGCAGTACTTC
d_gene: TRBD1
abundance: -
v_gene: TRBV19
j_gene: TRBJ2-7
len: 16

CDR3aa: CASSQDIGEAGNTIYF
CDR3nt: TGTGCCAGCAGCCAAGATATTGGGGAAGCTGGAAACACCATATATTTT
d_gene: -
abundance: once
v_gene: TRBV3-1/TRBV3-2
j_gene: TRBJ1-3
len: 16

CDR3aa: CASSQGGTANTEAFF
CDR3nt: TGTGCCAGCAGCCAGGGGGGGACAGCGAACACTGAAGCTTTCTTT
d_gene: TRBD1
abundance: few
v_gene: TRBV9
j_gene: TRBJ1-1
len: 15

CDR3aa: CASSQGPQETQYF
CDR3nt: TGCGCCAGCAGCCAAGGTCCACAAGAGACCCAGTACTTC
d_gene: -
abundance: -
v_gene: TRBV4-3
j_gene: TRBJ2-5
len: 13

CDR3aa: CASSGLGSYNEQFF
CDR3nt: TGTGCCAGCTCCGGACTAGGATCCTACAATGAGCAGTTCTTC
d_gene: TRBD2
abundance: -
v_gene: TRBV11-2
j_gene: TRBJ2-1
len: 14

CDR3aa: CASSETPDWGYTF
CDR3nt: TGTGCCAGCAGTGAGACACCTGATTGGGGCTACACCTTC
d_gene: -
abundance: -
v_gene: TRBV6-1
j_gene: TRBJ1-2
len: 13

CDR3aa: CASQGGGGGYTF
CDR3nt: TGTGCCAGCCAAGGGGGTGGTGGTGGCTACACCTTC
d_gene: -
abundance: -
v_gene: TRBV2
j_gene: TRBJ1-2
len: 12

CDR3aa: CASSRDPTREQFF
CDR3nt: TGTGCCAGCAGCCGGGACCCCACCCGTGAGCAGTTCTTC
d_gene: -
abundance: -
v_gene: TRBV7-9
j_gene: TRBJ2-1
len: 13

CDR3aa: CASTRDSSNTGELFF
CDR3nt: TGCGCCAGCACGAGGGATTCTTCGAACACCGGGGAGCTGTTTTTT
d_gene: -
abundance: -
v_gene: TRBV5-1
j_gene: TRBJ2-2
len: 15

CDR3aa: CASSGLGSGNTGELFF
CDR3nt: TGTGCCAGCAGCGGGCTTGGGTCGGGTAACACCGGGGAGCTGTTTTTT
d_gene: -
abundance: -
v_gene: TRBV7-8
j_gene: TRBJ2-2
len: 16

CDR3aa: CASSQTSGRDTQYF
CDR3nt: TGTGCCAGCAGCCAGACTAGCGGGAGGGATACGCAGTATTTT
d_gene: TRBD2
abundance: -
v_gene: TRBV14
j_gene: TRBJ2-3
len: 14

CDR3aa: CASSLRGRGGYTF
CDR3nt: TGTGCCAGCAGTCTACGTGGCAGGGGCGGCTACACCTTC
d_gene: -
abundance: -
v_gene: TRBV12-3/TRBV12-4
j_gene: TRBJ1-2
len: 13

CDR3aa: CSVDSLNEQYF
CDR3nt: TGCAGCGTTGATTCTCTGAACGAGCAGTACTTC
d_gene: -
abundance: -
v_gene: TRBV29-1
j_gene: TRBJ2-7
len: 11

CDR3aa: CASSQDPSGAYNEQFF
CDR3nt: TGTGCCAGCAGCCAAGATCCTAGCGGGGCCTACAATGAGCAGTTCTTC
d_gene: TRBD2
abundance: -
v_gene: TRBV4-2
j_gene: TRBJ2-1
len: 16

CDR3aa: CATSIPGANVLTF
CDR3nt: TGTGCCACCAGCATTCCTGGGGCCAACGTCCTGACTTTC
d_gene: -
abundance: once
v_gene: TRBV15
j_gene: TRBJ2-6
len: 13

CDR3aa: CASRYRLAGDHTGELFF
CDR3nt: TGCGCCAGCAGATATAGACTAGCGGGAGACCACACCGGGGAGCTGTTTTTT
d_gene: TRBD2
abundance: -
v_gene: TRBV5-1
j_gene: TRBJ2-2
len: 17

CDR3aa: CASSPQGTGSGNTIYF
CDR3nt: TGCGCCAGCAGCCCCCAGGGTACGGGCTCTGGAAACACCATATATTTT
d_gene: -
abundance: -
v_gene: TRBV5-1
j_gene: TRBJ1-3
len: 16

CDR3aa: CASSTTGGSNQPQHF
CDR3nt: TGTGCCAGTAGCACGACAGGGGGCAGCAATCAGCCCCAGCATTTT
d_gene: TRBD1
abundance: -
v_gene: TRBV19
j_gene: TRBJ1-5
len: 15

CDR3aa: CATSDFQGGGDGTQYF
CDR3nt: TGTGCCACCAGTGATTTCCAAGGGGGTGGGGATGGTACGCAGTATTTT
d_gene: -
abundance: -
v_gene: TRBV24-1
j_gene: TRBJ2-3
len: 16

CDR3aa: CASSLGGDEEFF
CDR3nt: TGTGCCAGCAGCTTGGGCGGAGATGAGGAGTTCTTC
d_gene: -
abundance: -
v_gene: TRBV5-6
j_gene: TRBJ2-1
len: 12

CDR3aa: CASSEQGAVPEAFF
CDR3nt: TGTGCCAGCAGCGAGCAGGGGGCGGTCCCTGAAGCTTTCTTT
d_gene: TRBD1
abundance: -
v_gene: TRBV6-5
j_gene: TRBJ1-1
len: 14

CDR3aa: CATSRGFGPVNTGELFF
CDR3nt: TGTGCCACCAGCAGGGGTTTCGGCCCGGTGAACACCGGGGAGCTGTTTTTT
d_gene: -
abundance: -
v_gene: TRBV15
j_gene: TRBJ2-2
len: 17

CDR3aa: CASSQPRGGSVHYEQYF
CDR3nt: TGTGCCAGCAGCCAACCTCGAGGAGGGTCCGTGCACTACGAGCAGTACTTC
d_gene: -
abundance: -
v_gene: TRBV4-2
j_gene: TRBJ2-7
len: 17

CDR3aa: CASSQDVAARSTDTQYF
CDR3nt: TGTGCCAGCAGCCAAGACGTAGCGGCGAGATCCACAGATACGCAGTATTTT
d_gene: -
abundance: -
v_gene: TRBV4-2
j_gene: TRBJ2-3
len: 17

CDR3aa: CAWTPGQGPYEQYF
CDR3nt: TGTGCCTGGACGCCGGGACAGGGGCCCTACGAGCAGTACTTC
d_gene: TRBD1
abundance: -
v_gene: TRBV30
j_gene: TRBJ2-7
len: 14

CDR3aa: CASTPTDTQYF
CDR3nt: TGTGCCAGCACCCCCACAGATACGCAGTATTTT
d_gene: -
abundance: -
v_gene: TRBV12-3/TRBV12-4
j_gene: TRBJ2-3
len: 11

CDR3aa: CAWSQGTGNNQPQHF
CDR3nt: TGTGCCTGGAGCCAAGGGACAGGGAACAATCAGCCCCAGCATTTT
d_gene: TRBD1
abundance: few
v_gene: TRBV30
j_gene: TRBJ1-5
len: 15

CDR3aa: CASSITGVSPYEQYF
CDR3nt: TGCGCCAGCAGCATAACAGGAGTAAGCCCCTACGAGCAGTACTTC
d_gene: -
abundance: -
v_gene: TRBV5-1
j_gene: TRBJ2-7
len: 15

CDR3aa: CASSLTGGNQPQHF
CDR3nt: TGTGCCAGCAGTTTAACAGGGGGCAATCAGCCCCAGCATTTT
d_gene: TRBD1
abundance: -
v_gene: TRBV6-6
j_gene: TRBJ1-5
len: 14

CDR3aa: CASSSLSTRSTDTQYF
CDR3nt: TGTGCCAGCAGTTCCCTCTCTACAAGGAGCACAGATACGCAGTATTTT
d_gene: -
abundance: -
v_gene: TRBV27
j_gene: TRBJ2-3
len: 16

CDR3aa: CSVAGWITEAFF
CDR3nt: TGCAGCGTTGCCGGGTGGATCACTGAAGCTTTCTTT
d_gene: -
abundance: -
v_gene: TRBV29-1
j_gene: TRBJ1-1
len: 12

CDR3aa: CASSGLYGYTF
CDR3nt: TGTGCCAGCTCGGGCCTCTATGGCTACACCTTC
d_gene: -
abundance: few
v_gene: TRBV27
j_gene: TRBJ1-2
len: 11

CDR3aa: CAISESLGGTEAFF
CDR3nt: TGTGCCATCAGTGAGTCTCTAGGGGGAACTGAAGCTTTCTTT
d_gene: -
abundance: -
v_gene: TRBV10-3
j_gene: TRBJ1-1
len: 14

CDR3aa: CASSLTTDEQYF
CDR3nt: TGTGCCAGCAGCTTAACTACAGACGAGCAGTACTTC
d_gene: -
abundance: -
v_gene: TRBV13
j_gene: TRBJ2-7
len: 12

CDR3aa: CSVDANRDRGPYEQYF
CDR3nt: TGCAGCGTTGACGCGAACCGGGACAGGGGTCCCTACGAGCAGTACTTC
d_gene: TRBD1
abundance: -
v_gene: TRBV29-1
j_gene: TRBJ2-7
len: 16

CDR3aa: CASSLQGRSYEQYF
CDR3nt: TGTGCCAGCAGCTTGCAGGGCCGTAGCTACGAGCAGTACTTC
d_gene: -
abundance: -
v_gene: TRBV5-5
j_gene: TRBJ2-7
len: 14

CDR3aa: CASSLMTGGNSNQPQHF
CDR3nt: TGTGCCAGCAGCTTAATGACAGGGGGCAATAGCAATCAGCCCCAGCATTTT
d_gene: TRBD1
abundance: -
v_gene: TRBV11-3
j_gene: TRBJ1-5
len: 17

CDR3aa: CAIMGGGGEKLFF
CDR3nt: TGTGCCATCATGGGAGGGGGAGGTGAAAAACTGTTTTTT
d_gene: -
abundance: -
v_gene: TRBV10-3
j_gene: TRBJ1-4
len: 13

CDR3aa: CATSRGRPHSGEPQHF
CDR3nt: TGTGCCACCAGCAGAGGGCGGCCTCACTCGGGGGAGCCCCAGCATTTT
d_gene: -
abundance: -
v_gene: TRBV15
j_gene: TRBJ1-5
len: 16